This TCR beta chain is from a study of radiotherapy plus CTLA-4 blockade in lung cancer. The study's findings and limits: TCR clones of tumor origin grew in blood after radiotherapy plus ipilimumab.

Clones were read by immunoSEQ multiplex PCR, and TCRdb kept only the in-frame ones, dropping some. The table records approximately 52,000 clones, about three quarters of them present only once. Remarks on this clone: The target antigen is unknown.

The germline CDR1 and CDR2 sequences are MNHEY and SVGAGI. The CDR3 runs 12 residues. The V end was cut by 7 bases, the J end by 8 bases, with 14 bases between. The sequencing here drew on peripheral blood, taken from a patient treated with radiotherapy plus ipilimumab. The V and J genes are TRBV6-5 and TRBJ1-2; D may be TRBD1 (5 bases). The TCR was taken from a human donor with non-small cell lung cancer whose response to radiotherapy plus ipilimumab could not be evaluated. CDR3: CASNGREEGYTF. The CDR3 DNA is TGTGCCAGCAATGGCAGGGAAGAGGGCTACACCTTC.